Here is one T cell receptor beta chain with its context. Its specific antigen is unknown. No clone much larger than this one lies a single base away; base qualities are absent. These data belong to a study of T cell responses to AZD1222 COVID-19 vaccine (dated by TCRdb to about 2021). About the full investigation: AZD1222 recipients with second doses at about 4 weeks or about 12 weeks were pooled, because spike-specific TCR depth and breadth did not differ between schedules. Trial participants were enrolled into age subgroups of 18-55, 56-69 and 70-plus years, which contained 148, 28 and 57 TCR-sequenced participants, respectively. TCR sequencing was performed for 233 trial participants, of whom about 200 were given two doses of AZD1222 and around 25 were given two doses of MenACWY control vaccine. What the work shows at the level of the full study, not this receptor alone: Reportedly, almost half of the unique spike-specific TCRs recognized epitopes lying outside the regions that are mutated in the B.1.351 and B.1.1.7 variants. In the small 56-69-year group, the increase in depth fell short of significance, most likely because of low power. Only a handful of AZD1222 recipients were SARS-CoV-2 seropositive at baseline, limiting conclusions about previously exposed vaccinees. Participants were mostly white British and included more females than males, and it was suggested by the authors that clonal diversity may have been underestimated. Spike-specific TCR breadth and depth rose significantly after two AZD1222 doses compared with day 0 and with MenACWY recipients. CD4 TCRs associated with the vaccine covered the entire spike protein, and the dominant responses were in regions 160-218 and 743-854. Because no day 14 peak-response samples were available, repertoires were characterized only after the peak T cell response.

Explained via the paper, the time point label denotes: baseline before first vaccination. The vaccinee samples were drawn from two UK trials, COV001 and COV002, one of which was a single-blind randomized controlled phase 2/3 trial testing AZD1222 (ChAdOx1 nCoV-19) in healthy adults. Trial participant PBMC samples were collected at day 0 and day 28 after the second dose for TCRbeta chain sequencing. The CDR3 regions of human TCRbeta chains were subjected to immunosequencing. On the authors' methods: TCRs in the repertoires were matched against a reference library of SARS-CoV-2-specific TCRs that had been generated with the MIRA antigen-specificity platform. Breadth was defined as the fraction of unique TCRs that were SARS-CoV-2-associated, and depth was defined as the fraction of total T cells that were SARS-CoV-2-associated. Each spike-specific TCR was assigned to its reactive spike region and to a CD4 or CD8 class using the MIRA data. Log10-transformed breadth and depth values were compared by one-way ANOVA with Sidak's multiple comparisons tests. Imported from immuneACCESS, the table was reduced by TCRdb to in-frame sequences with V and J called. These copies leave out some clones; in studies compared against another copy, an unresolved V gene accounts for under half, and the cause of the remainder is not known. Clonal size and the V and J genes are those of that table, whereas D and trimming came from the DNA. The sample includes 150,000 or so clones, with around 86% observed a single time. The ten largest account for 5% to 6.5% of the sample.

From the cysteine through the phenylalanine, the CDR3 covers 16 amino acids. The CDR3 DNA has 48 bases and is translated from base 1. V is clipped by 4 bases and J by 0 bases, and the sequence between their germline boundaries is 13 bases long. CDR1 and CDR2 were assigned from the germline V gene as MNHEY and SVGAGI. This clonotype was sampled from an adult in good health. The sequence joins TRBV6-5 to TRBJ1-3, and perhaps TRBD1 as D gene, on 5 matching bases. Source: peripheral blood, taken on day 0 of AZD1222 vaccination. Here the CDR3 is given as CASSFSTAASGNTIYF. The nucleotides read TGTGCCAGCAGTTTCTCGACAGCAGCCTCTGGAAACACCATATATTTT.